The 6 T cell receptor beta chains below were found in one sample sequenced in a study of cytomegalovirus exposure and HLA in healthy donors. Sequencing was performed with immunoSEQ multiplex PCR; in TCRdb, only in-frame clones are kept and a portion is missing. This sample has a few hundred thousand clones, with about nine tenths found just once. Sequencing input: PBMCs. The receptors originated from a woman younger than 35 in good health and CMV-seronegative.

The CDR3: CASSSSSGLSGNTIYF. CDR3 nucleotide sequence: TGTGCCAGCAGTTCGTCCTCAGGGTTATCGGGAAACACCATATATTTT. V is TRBV27 and J is TRBJ1-3; TRBD1 might be the D (5 bases). V was shortened by 4 bases and J by 4 bases, with 17 bases between the two germline ends. The CDR3 contains 16 residues. Germline CDR1 MNHEY, CDR2 SMNVEV (reference sequence).

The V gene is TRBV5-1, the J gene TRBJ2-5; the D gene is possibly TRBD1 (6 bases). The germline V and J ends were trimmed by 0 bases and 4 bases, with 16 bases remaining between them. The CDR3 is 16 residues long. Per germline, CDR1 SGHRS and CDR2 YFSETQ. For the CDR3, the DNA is TGCGCCAGCAGCTTGGTAACCCAGGGGTATCTAGAGACCCAGTACTTC. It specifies CASSLVTQGYLETQYF.

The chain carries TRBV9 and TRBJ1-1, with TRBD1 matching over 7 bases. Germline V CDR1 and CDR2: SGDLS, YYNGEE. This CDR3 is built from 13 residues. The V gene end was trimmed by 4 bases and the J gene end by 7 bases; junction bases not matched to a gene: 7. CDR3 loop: CASSTRDSIEAFF. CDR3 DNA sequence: TGTGCCAGCAGCACCAGGGACAGTATTGAAGCTTTCTTT.

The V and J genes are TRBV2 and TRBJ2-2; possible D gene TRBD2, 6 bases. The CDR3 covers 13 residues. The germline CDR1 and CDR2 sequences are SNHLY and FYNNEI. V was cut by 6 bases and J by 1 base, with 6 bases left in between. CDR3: CASSGGNTGELFF. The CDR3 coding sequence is TGTGCCAGCAGCGGGGGGAACACCGGGGAGCTGTTTTTT.

For the CDR3, the DNA is TGTGCCAGCAGCGTATCCGTGAAGGGGATCTATGGCTACACCTTC. Encoded protein: CASSVSVKGIYGYTF. This chain joins TRBV9 and TRBJ1-2; D might be TRBD1 (5 bases). Germline V gene sequence: CDR1 SGDLS, CDR2 YYNGEE. The CDR3 has 15 amino acids. The ends were cut back, 1 base at V and 4 bases at J, with 14 bases in the middle.

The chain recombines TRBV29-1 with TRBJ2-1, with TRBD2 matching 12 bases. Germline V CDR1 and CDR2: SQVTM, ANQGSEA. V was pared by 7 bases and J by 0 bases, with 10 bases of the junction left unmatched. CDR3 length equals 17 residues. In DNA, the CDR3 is TGCAGCGCCGGGGGACTAGCGGGCCTAAGCTCCTACAATGAGCAGTTCTTC. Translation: CSAGGLAGLSSYNEQFF.